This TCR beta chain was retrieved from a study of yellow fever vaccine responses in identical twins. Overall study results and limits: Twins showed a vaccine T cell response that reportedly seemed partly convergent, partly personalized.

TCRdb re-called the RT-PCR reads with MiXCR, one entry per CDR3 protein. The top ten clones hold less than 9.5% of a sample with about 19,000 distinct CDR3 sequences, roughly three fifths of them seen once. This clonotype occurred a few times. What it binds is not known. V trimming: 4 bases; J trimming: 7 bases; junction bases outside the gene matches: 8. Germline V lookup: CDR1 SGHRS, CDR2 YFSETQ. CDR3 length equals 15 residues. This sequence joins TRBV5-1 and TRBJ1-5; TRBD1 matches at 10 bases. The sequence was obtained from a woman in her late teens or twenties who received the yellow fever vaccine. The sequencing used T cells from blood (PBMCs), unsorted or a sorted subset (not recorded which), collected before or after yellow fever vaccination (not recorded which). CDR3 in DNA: TGCGCCAGCAGCCTGACAGGGGGCGCCGGGCAGCCCCAGCATTTT. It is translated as CASSLTGGAGQPQHF.